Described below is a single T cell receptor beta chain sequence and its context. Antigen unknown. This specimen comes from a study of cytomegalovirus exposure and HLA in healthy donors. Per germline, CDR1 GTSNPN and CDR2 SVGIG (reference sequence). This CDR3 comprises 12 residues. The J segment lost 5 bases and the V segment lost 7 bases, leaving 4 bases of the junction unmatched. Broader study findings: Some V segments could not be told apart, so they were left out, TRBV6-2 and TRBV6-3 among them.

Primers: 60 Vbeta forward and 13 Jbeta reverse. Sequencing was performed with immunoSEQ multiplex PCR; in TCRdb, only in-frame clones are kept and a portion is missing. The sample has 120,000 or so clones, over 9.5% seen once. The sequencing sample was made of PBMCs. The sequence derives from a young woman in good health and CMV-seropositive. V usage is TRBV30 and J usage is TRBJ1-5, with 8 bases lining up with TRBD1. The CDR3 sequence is CASQGDDQPQHF. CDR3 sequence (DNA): TGTGCCTCACAGGGGGACGATCAGCCCCAGCATTTT.